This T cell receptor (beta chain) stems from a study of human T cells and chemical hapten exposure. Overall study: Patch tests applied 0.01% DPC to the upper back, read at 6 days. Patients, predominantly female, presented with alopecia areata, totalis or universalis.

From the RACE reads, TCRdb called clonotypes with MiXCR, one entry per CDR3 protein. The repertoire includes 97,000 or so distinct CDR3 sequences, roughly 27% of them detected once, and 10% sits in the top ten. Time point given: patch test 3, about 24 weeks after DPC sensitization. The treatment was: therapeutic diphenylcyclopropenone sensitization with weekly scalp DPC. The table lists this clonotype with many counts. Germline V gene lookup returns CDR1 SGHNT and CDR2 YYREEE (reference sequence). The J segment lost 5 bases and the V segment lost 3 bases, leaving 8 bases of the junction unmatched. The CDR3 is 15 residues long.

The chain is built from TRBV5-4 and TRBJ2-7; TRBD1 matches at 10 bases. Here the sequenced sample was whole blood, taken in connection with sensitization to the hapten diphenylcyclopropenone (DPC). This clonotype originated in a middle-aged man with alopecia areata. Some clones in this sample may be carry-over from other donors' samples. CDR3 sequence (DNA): TGTGCCAGCAGCTCAACCGGGACAGGGGCACACGAGCAGTACTTC. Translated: CASSSTGTGAHEQYF.